This T cell receptor beta chain originates from a study of blood T cell repertoires in COVID-19. Germline CDR1 reads SGHVS; CDR2 reads FQNEAQ. CDR3 length equals 15 residues. V was shortened by 1 base and J by 0 bases, with 9 bases between the two germline ends. This table comes from immunoSEQ multiplex PCR, and its TCRdb copy is limited to in-frame clones, with some not included. The repertoire holds roughly 110,000 clones, just over 90% seen once, with around 1.2% in the top ten. The chain combines TRBV7-8 with TRBJ1-1; D is undetermined. What was sequenced was peripheral blood. The TCR originated in a woman between 25 and 40 years old with acute or convalescent COVID-19. The CDR3 region is CASSLDVRMNTEAFF. DNA for the CDR3: TGTGCCAGCAGCTTAGATGTCAGAATGAACACTGAAGCTTTCTTT.